Listed below are T cell receptor beta chains from one sample, sequenced in a study of technical replicates of blood from a handful of donors. Here immunoSEQ multiplex PCR was the method, and the copy in TCRdb shows in-frame clones only, minus some. Of 55,000 to 65,000 clones in the sample, 93% were seen once. The source material was PBMCs. The receptors were gathered from a human donor in good health. Some clones in this sample may be carry-over from other donors' samples. The CDR3 runs from the conserved cysteine through the conserved F or W. D genes are given only for firm matches. Clone size is shown for a subset of rows, as once, few, many or a class of expanded clone.

J gene	V gene	clone size	D gene	CDR3 protein	CDR3 DNA
TRBJ1-1	TRBV19	-	-	CASMGGHTEAFF	TGTGCCAGTATGGGGGGTCACACTGAAGCTTTCTTT
TRBJ2-1	TRBV4-1	-	-	CASSHLRGNEQFF	TGCGCCAGCAGCCACCTTAGGGGCAATGAGCAGTTCTTC
TRBJ2-1	TRBV4-3	-	TRBD2	CASSQPPAGGKDEQFF	TGCGCCAGCAGCCAGCCCCCAGCGGGAGGAAAGGATGAGCAGTTCTTC
TRBJ2-3	TRBV6-1	-	-	CASTGEDTQYF	TGTGCCAGCACCGGGGAAGATACGCAGTATTTT
TRBJ1-2	TRBV7-9	-	TRBD1	CASSRGGAGGNYGYTF	TGTGCCAGCAGCCGAGGTGGGGCAGGGGGCAACTATGGCTACACCTTC
TRBJ1-4	TRBV2	-	TRBD1	CASQPGQGRIGKLFF	TGTGCCAGCCAGCCAGGACAGGGGCGAATCGGAAAACTGTTTTTT
TRBJ1-1	TRBV18	few	-	CASSRTETLNTEAFF	TGTGCCAGCTCCCGGACAGAGACATTGAACACTGAAGCTTTCTTT
TRBJ1-4	TRBV9	-	-	CASSVGWSGNEKLFF	TGTGCCAGCAGCGTAGGTTGGTCGGGAAATGAAAAACTGTTTTTT
TRBJ2-6	TRBV6-1	-	TRBD1	CASGQATSGANVLTF	TGTGCCAGCGGACAGGCGACCTCTGGGGCCAACGTCCTGACTTTC
TRBJ2-7	TRBV6-6	-	-	CASSYRQATYEQYF	TGTGCCAGCAGTTACAGACAGGCTACCTACGAGCAGTACTTC
TRBJ2-2	TRBV15	-	TRBD2	CATSNGGAGPTTGELFF	TGTGCCACCAGCAACGGGGGGGCGGGTCCCACCACCGGGGAGCTGTTTTTT
TRBJ2-2	TRBV11-2	-	TRBD2	CASSLVSGGRSGELFF	TGTGCCAGCAGCTTAGTGTCGGGAGGGCGAAGCGGGGAGCTGTTTTTT
TRBJ2-7	TRBV7-9	-	TRBD2	CASSREGLAGGPYEQYF	TGTGCCAGCAGCCGGGAGGGACTAGCGGGAGGGCCTTACGAGCAGTACTTC
TRBJ2-7	TRBV13	-	-	CASSFSGLGGENYEQYF	TGTGCCAGCAGCTTCTCCGGGTTGGGGGGAGAAAACTACGAGCAGTACTTC
TRBJ1-1	TRBV10-3	few	-	CAISESGWSLNTEAFF	TGTGCCATCAGTGAGTCCGGCTGGAGTCTGAACACTGAAGCTTTCTTT
TRBJ2-1	TRBV4-2	-	TRBD2	CASSQGTSSSRDEQFF	TGTGCCAGCAGCCAGGGGACTAGCTCTTCCAGGGATGAGCAGTTCTTC
TRBJ2-2	TRBV21-1	-	-	CASSKEGLAGGQDTGELFF	TGTGCCAGCAGCAAAGAAGGACTAGCGGGGGGCCAAGACACCGGGGAGCTGTTTTTT
TRBJ2-1	TRBV4-3	-	-	CASSSQLPSSYNEQFF	TGCGCCAGCAGCTCCCAGTTACCCAGCTCCTACAATGAGCAGTTCTTC
TRBJ2-2	TRBV6-5	-	TRBD1	CAILDRIGGELFF	TGTGCCATTTTGGACAGGATCGGGGGGGAGCTGTTTTTT
TRBJ2-7	TRBV27	-	TRBD2	CASSLFVAGAYEQYF	TGTGCCAGCAGTTTATTTGTAGCGGGGGCCTACGAGCAGTACTTC
TRBJ1-6	TRBV27	-	-	CASSPLETNSPLHF	TGTGCCAGCAGTCCGTTGGAGACTAATTCACCCCTCCACTTT
TRBJ1-2	TRBV4-3	once	TRBD1	CASSQERQGSYGYTF	TGCGCCAGCAGCCAAGAACGACAGGGATCCTATGGCTACACCTTC
TRBJ2-3	TRBV18	-	-	CASSLRGDTQYF	TGTGCCAGCTCTCTTCGGGGAGATACGCAGTATTTT
TRBJ2-1	TRBV9	-	TRBD2	CASSVAGLAGQEQFF	TGTGCCAGCAGCGTAGCTGGGCTAGCGGGTCAAGAGCAGTTCTTC
TRBJ2-7	TRBV11-2	-	TRBD2	CASSPGTSGRGDYEQYF	TGTGCCAGCAGCCCCGGGACTAGCGGGAGGGGGGACTACGAGCAGTACTTC
TRBJ2-5	TRBV29-1	-	-	CSVEPRVGTQYF	TGCAGCGTTGAACCCAGGGTGGGGACCCAGTACTTC
TRBJ2-1	TRBV5-8	few	TRBD1	CASSPGTGGLNEQFF	TGTGCCAGCAGCCCCGGGACAGGGGGTCTGAATGAGCAGTTCTTC
TRBJ2-7	TRBV4-2	-	TRBD2	CASSQATSGTFYEQYF	TGTGCCAGCAGCCAAGCGACTAGCGGAACATTCTACGAGCAGTACTTC
TRBJ2-7	TRBV2	-	-	CASRPEPGEQYF	TGTGCCAGCCGCCCCGAGCCTGGCGAGCAGTACTTC
TRBJ1-1	TRBV4-1	-	-	CASSHRRGNTEAFF	TGCGCCAGCAGCCACAGGCGGGGAAACACTGAAGCTTTCTTT
TRBJ2-7	TRBV12-5	few	TRBD2	CASGLEPSGSNEQYF	TGTGCTAGTGGTTTGGAACCTAGCGGGAGTAACGAGCAGTACTTC
TRBJ2-7	TRBV7-2	-	TRBD1	CASSLAGQGVSEQYF	TGTGCCAGCAGCTTAGCGGGACAGGGGGTTAGCGAGCAGTACTTC
TRBJ1-2	TRBV6-1	-	TRBD1	CASKNQGGGNYGYTF	TGTGCCAGCAAAAATCAGGGGGGAGGTAACTATGGCTACACCTTC
TRBJ1-2	TRBV7-9	-	TRBD1	CASSLVTGGPANYGYTF	TGTGCCAGCAGCTTAGTGACAGGGGGGCCAGCTAACTATGGCTACACCTTC
TRBJ1-2	TRBV19	-	-	CASSIVPQGPKDYTF	TGTGCCAGTAGTATAGTTCCTCAGGGTCCAAAGGACTACACCTTC
TRBJ2-7	TRBV5-1	-	-	CASQFGSGRNEQYF	TGCGCCAGCCAGTTCGGGTCAGGGAGGAACGAGCAGTACTTC
TRBJ2-7	TRBV30	-	-	CAWIGGCEQYF	TGTGCCTGGATAGGAGGGTGTGAGCAGTACTTC
TRBJ2-1	TRBV7-3	-	TRBD2	CASSQGLNEQFF	TGTGCCAGCAGCCAGGGACTAAATGAGCAGTTCTTC
TRBJ2-3	TRBV5-1	once	-	CASSLVADTQYF	TGCGCCAGCAGCTTGGTAGCGGATACGCAGTATTTT
TRBJ2-7	TRBV6-5	-	TRBD2	CASRREGLSYEQYF	TGTGCCAGCAGGAGGGAGGGACTATCCTACGAGCAGTACTTC